The TCR beta chain under discussion was sequenced for a study of blood T cell repertoires in COVID-19. Study background: Some COVID-19 samples were acute and others convalescent; all came from the United States, Italy and Spain. T cells, B-cell-depleted T cells, or PBMCs supplied cDNA or gDNA.

Per the study methods: Amplifying reference gene primers gave estimates of nucleated cell counts. The assay was immunoSEQ multiplex PCR, and TCRdb's table has in-frame clones only and misses some. Clonal size and the V and J genes are those of that table, whereas D and trimming came from the DNA. The sample carries 250,000 to 350,000 clones, roughly 86% recorded once. Looked up from germline, CDR1 is WSHSY and CDR2 is SAAADI. CDR3 size: 16 residues. J was trimmed by 2 bases and V by 6 bases; bases with no gene match: 12. Seattle enrolled patients during active infection and tracked them longitudinally. This clone was recorded a few times.

Sequenced material: peripheral blood. The TCR originated in a woman in her twenties or thirties with COVID-19, enrolled during active disease. The genes are TRBV10-2 and TRBJ2-7; 8 bases align to TRBD1. In DNA form, the CDR3 reads TGCGCCAGCAGCGAAAACCGGGACAGGTTTACCTACGAGCAGTACTTC. It translates to CASSENRDRFTYEQYF.